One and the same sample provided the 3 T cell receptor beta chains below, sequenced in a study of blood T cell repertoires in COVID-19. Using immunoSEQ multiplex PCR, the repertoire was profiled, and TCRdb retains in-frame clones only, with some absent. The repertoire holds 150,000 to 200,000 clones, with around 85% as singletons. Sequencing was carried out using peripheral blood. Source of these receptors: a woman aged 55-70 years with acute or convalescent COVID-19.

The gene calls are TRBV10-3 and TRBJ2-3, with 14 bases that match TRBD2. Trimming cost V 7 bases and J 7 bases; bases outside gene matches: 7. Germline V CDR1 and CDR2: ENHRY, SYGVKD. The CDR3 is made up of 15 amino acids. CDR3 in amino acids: CAIMAGTSGSYTQYF. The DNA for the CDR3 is TGTGCCATCATGGCCGGGACTAGCGGGAGTTATACGCAGTATTTT.

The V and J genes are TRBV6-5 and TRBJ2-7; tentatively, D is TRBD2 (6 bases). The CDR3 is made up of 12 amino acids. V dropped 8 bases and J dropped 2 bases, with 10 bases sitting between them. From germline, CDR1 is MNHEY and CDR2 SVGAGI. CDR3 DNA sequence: TGTGCCAGCGGGACTTTTGCCTACGAGCAGTACTTC. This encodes CASGTFAYEQYF.

This CDR3 reads CATNPGDGAQHF. The CDR3 DNA reads TGTGCCACTAACCCAGGGGATGGGGCCCAGCATTTT. The chain combines TRBV2 with TRBJ1-5, with D possibly TRBD1 on 6 matching bases. The CDR3 spans 12 residues. Between the trimmed V and J ends, which lost 10 bases and 11 bases, there was a span of 18 bases. The V gene's germline CDR1 is SNHLY and CDR2 FYNNEI.